This T cell receptor beta chain stems from a study of cytomegalovirus exposure and HLA in healthy donors. Overall study findings and caveats: A few of the chains that were CMV-associated were confirmed in vitro to be specific for CMV antigens. Across HLA loci, a later analysis found differing TCR association rates, with DRB1 most and HLA-C fewest.

The CDR3 contains 13 residues. Trimming took 5 bases from V and 2 from J, leaving 9 bases between them. CDR1 SGHTA and CDR2 FQGNSA come from the germline V gene. The PCR contained 60 Vbeta and 13 Jbeta primers. Profiling relied on immunoSEQ multiplex PCR, and the TCRdb table lists in-frame clones only, not all of them. The sample records over 150,000 clones, roughly 78% being singletons. A word on this clone: Its target is not known.

The chain recombines TRBV7-2 with TRBJ1-2; D possibly corresponds to TRBD1 (6 bases). The sample comprised PBMCs. The receptor's source is a woman aged 45-59 years in good health and CMV-seropositive. CDR3 protein: CASSPDRNYGYTF. The CDR3 nucleotides are TGTGCCAGCAGCCCCGACAGGAACTATGGCTACACCTTC.